Below are 30 T cell receptor beta chains sequenced from a single sample in a study of T-cell memory formation after mild COVID-19. TCRdb processed the 5' RACE reads anew with MiXCR; each CDR3 protein has one entry. The sample holds hundreds of thousands of distinct CDR3 sequences, about a fifth seen once. The material sequenced was PBMCs or a T cell subset sorted from them (not recorded which). The receptor source for this set is an adult woman who had mild COVID-19 (a few samples of this study predate the infection). Cell type and time point are not known.

The chain couples TRBV7-8 to TRBJ1-5; D is possibly TRBD1 (6 bases). This CDR3 is built from 15 residues. V lost 5 bases, J lost 4 bases, and 15 bases lay in between. Germline CDR1 and CDR2: SGHVS and FQNEAQ. DNA of the CDR3: TGTGCCAGCAGCCTAATCCAGGGGAAAAATCAGCCCCAGCATTTT. As protein: CASSLIQGKNQPQHF. Full variable domain (remainder filled in from reference TRBV7-8 and TRBJ1-5): GAGVSQSPRYKVAKRGQDVALRCDPISGHVSLFWYQQALGQGPEFLTYFQNEAQLDKSGLPSDRFFAERPEGSVSTLKIQRTQQEDSAVYLCASSLIQGKNQPQHFGDGTRLSIL.

The V and J genes are TRBV4-3 and TRBJ2-1, with D possibly TRBD2 on 5 matching bases. The CDR3 length is 14 residues. V was shortened by 0 bases and J by 6 bases, with 9 bases between the two germline ends. The germline V gene encodes CDR1 LGHNA and CDR2 YSLEER. CDR3 DNA: TGCGCCAGCAGCCAAGAGAGTAGCGCCAATGAGCAGTTCTTC. Amino acids: CASSQESSANEQFF.

This clonotype was counted between two and nine times. The chain carries TRBV6-5 and TRBJ2-3; D might be TRBD2 (9 bases). Trimming removed 2 bases at V and 4 bases at J, with 25 bases between. The CDR3 length is 19 residues. CDR1 and CDR2 (germline): MNHEY, SVGAGI. CDR3 protein: CASSYKPLGLAGQADTQYF. The DNA for the CDR3 is TGTGCCAGCAGTTACAAGCCCCTAGGGCTAGCGGGACAGGCAGATACGCAGTATTTT.

This clonotype appeared a few times. The V call is TRBV11-2, the J call TRBJ2-7, with 11 bases lining up with TRBD1. The ends lost 1 base at V and 0 bases at J; junction bases unmatched: 5. CDR1 is SGHAT and CDR2 is FQNNGV in the germline V gene. The CDR3 has 17 residues. The CDR3 protein is CASSLGTGGESSYEQYF. The CDR3 DNA is TGTGCCAGCAGCTTAGGGACAGGGGGCGAAAGCTCCTACGAGCAGTACTTC.

The V and J genes are TRBV7-9 and TRBJ2-4; 13 bases map to TRBD2. There are 16 residues in the CDR3. Germline values: CDR1 SEHNR, CDR2 FQNEAQ (reference sequence). The V segment lost 5 bases and the J segment 6 bases; nucleotides outside the gene matches: 7. CDR3 DNA sequence: TGTGCCAGCAGCCCCAGGACTAGCGGGAGTGGAAACATTCAGTACTTC. Translated: CASSPRTSGSGNIQYF.

This chain connects TRBV2 to TRBJ2-7; the match to TRBD1 covers 7 bases. The CDR3 spans 14 residues. CDR1 SNHLY and CDR2 FYNNEI come from the germline V gene. V lost 4 bases, J lost 0 bases, and 3 bases stayed unmatched. The chain's CDR3 is CASSVYRGSYEQYF. In DNA, the CDR3 is TGTGCCAGCAGTGTTTACAGGGGCTCCTACGAGCAGTACTTC. Combining the CDR3 with reference TRBV2 and TRBJ2-7 gives the whole variable domain EPEVTQTPSHQVTQMGQEVILRCVPISNHLYFYWYRQILGQKVEFLVSFYNNEISEKSEIFDDQFSVERPDGSNFTLKIRSTKLEDSAMYFCASSVYRGSYEQYFGPGTRLTVT.

There are a few counts of this clonotype. This chain joins TRBV6-6 and TRBJ2-2; D gene uncertain. The germline V gene has CDR1 MNHNY and CDR2 SVGAGI (reference sequence). Trimming left V 6 bases short and J 4 bases short, with 6 bases between. This CDR3 comprises 12 residues. The CDR3 sequence is CASRFLTGELFF. In nucleotides, the CDR3 is TGTGCCAGCAGGTTTCTCACCGGGGAGCTGTTTTTT.

This clonotype has ten or more counts. The chain recombines TRBV5-1 with TRBJ2-5; a weak D match, TRBD1 (6 bases). This CDR3 spans 13 amino acids. Germline V CDR1 and CDR2: SGHRS, YFSETQ. V gave up 0 bases and J gave up 4 bases, with 7 bases separating them. The CDR3 sequence is CASSLDRAETQYF. CDR3 in DNA: TGCGCCAGCAGCTTGGACAGGGCAGAGACCCAGTACTTC.

This chain uses TRBV5-1 with TRBJ2-7; 7 bases line up with TRBD1. The germline CDR1 and CDR2 sequences are SGHRS and YFSETQ. The CDR3 has 15 amino acids. After removal of 2 bases from V and 0 bases from J, the junction contained 5 bases not matched to a gene. CDR3 sequence: CASSFSWDSSYEQYF. The CDR3 DNA reads TGCGCCAGCAGCTTCAGTTGGGACAGCTCCTACGAGCAGTACTTC.

This clonotype was counted only a few times. This chain uses TRBV9 with TRBJ2-3; D might be TRBD2 (6 bases). The germline V gene has CDR1 SGDLS and CDR2 YYNGEE. The CDR3 is 13 residues long. V dropped 3 bases and J dropped 11 bases, with 16 bases sitting between them. CDR3 sequence (DNA): TGTGCCAGCAGCGCCTTCGAGACTAGAAAGCAGTATTTT. This codes for CASSAFETRKQYF.

This clonotype was picked up a small number of times. V and J are TRBV20-1 and TRBJ1-5; 7 bases map to TRBD1. The CDR3 consists of 14 residues. V lost 5 bases and J lost 3; bases outside the gene matches: 7. The germline V gene encodes CDR1 DFQATT and CDR2 SNEGSKA (reference sequence). This CDR3 reads CSAGRTGFNQPQHF. CDR3 coding DNA: TGCAGTGCTGGCAGGACAGGCTTCAATCAGCCCCAGCATTTT.

The chain has TRBV7-9 and TRBJ2-5; 12 nucleotides line up with TRBD1. The CDR3 spans 16 residues. Trimming removed 4 bases from V and 4 bases from J; junction bases left unmatched: 7. CDR1 is SEHNR, CDR2 FQNEAQ, per germline (reference sequence). The CDR3 protein is CASSSWDRGRGETQYF. The CDR3 bases are TGTGCCAGCAGCTCGTGGGACAGGGGGCGCGGAGAGACCCAGTACTTC.

There are a few counts of this clonotype. The chain recombines TRBV24-1 with TRBJ2-2, with D possibly being TRBD1 (5 bases). The CDR3 sequence is 13 residues long. With 8 bases removed from V and 4 bases from J, the gap between germline ends came to 10 bases. Germline CDR1 and CDR2: KGHDR and SFDVKD. CDR3 loop: CATMGRATGELFF. The CDR3 nucleotides read TGTGCCACCATGGGGCGCGCCACCGGGGAGCTGTTTTTT.

The chain is built from TRBV11-2 and TRBJ2-1; tentatively, D is TRBD2 (6 bases). Trimming removed 5 bases from V and 3 bases from J, with 17 bases in between. Germline V gene lookup returns CDR1 SGHAT and CDR2 FQNNGV. The CDR3 spans 16 residues. The CDR3 reads CASSGLIGGSYNEQFF. In nucleotides, the CDR3 is TGTGCCAGCAGCGGTTTAATCGGAGGGAGCTACAATGAGCAGTTCTTC.

The rearrangement joins TRBV18 to TRBJ1-2, with TRBD1 matching over 7 bases. The CDR3 spans 14 residues. The junction had 9 bases not matched to a gene; V was cut back by 4 bases and J by 7 bases. Germline-derived CDR1 and CDR2 are KGHSH and LQKENI. As DNA, the CDR3 is TGTGCCAGCTCACTGCTCGACAGGGCGGGTGGCTACACCTTC. Translating gives CASSLLDRAGGYTF.

The gene calls are TRBV12-3 or TRBV12-4 and TRBJ2-7; perhaps TRBD2 as D (5 bases). The V end was cut by 5 bases, the J end by 5 bases, with 19 bases between. The CDR3 consists of 15 residues. Here the CDR3 DNA reads TGTGCCAGCAGTCTCCGCTCCCCCGGACTGGACGAGCAGTACTTC. This translates into CASSLRSPGLDEQYF.

J is TRBJ2-3 and V is TRBV5-1, with D uncertain. Trimming shortened V by 3 bases and J by 1 base, and 15 bases separated the two germline ends. Germline loops: CDR1 SGHRS, CDR2 YFSETQ. This CDR3 has 16 residues. The DNA for the CDR3 is TGCGCCAGCAGCTCACAATTTGACCGGGGCACAGATACGCAGTATTTT. Translation gives CASSSQFDRGTDTQYF.

The chain links TRBV18 to TRBJ1-2; D remains ambiguous. With 6 bases removed from V and 8 bases from J, the gap between germline ends came to 16 bases. The CDR3 has 13 residues. The germline V gene encodes CDR1 KGHSH and CDR2 LQKENI. This CDR3 is CASSPDQTGGYTF. In DNA form, the CDR3 reads TGTGCCAGCTCCCCGGACCAAACCGGCGGCTACACCTTC.

This clonotype was recorded a few times. The chain carries TRBV7-2 and TRBJ1-6, with D unresolved. The germline V gene has CDR1 SGHTA and CDR2 FQGNSA. The CDR3 has 13 residues. Between the trimmed V and J ends, which lost 1 base and 14 bases, there was a span of 12 bases. CDR3 in amino acids: CASSLVRAEALHF. CDR3 DNA sequence: TGTGCCAGCAGCTTAGTCCGTGCCGAGGCCCTCCACTTT.

This clonotype was seen more than once but under ten times. The CDR3 region is CASSPLGDSVYEQYF. CDR3 DNA sequence: TGTGCCAGCAGCCCCCTAGGGGATTCGGTCTACGAGCAGTACTTC. The chain combines TRBV9 with TRBJ2-7, with D tentatively TRBD1 (5 bases). With 4 bases removed from V and 3 bases from J, the gap between germline ends came to 17 bases. Germline V gene lookup returns CDR1 SGDLS and CDR2 YYNGEE. The CDR3 contains 15 residues.

The table lists this clonotype with a few counts. The chain couples TRBV5-1 to TRBJ1-1; D not certain. CDR1 is SGHRS, CDR2 YFSETQ, per germline. With 4 bases removed from V and 1 base from J, the gap between germline ends came to 11 bases. This CDR3 spans 14 amino acids. The CDR3 loop reads CASSGGRSNTEAFF. The CDR3 DNA reads TGCGCCAGCAGCGGAGGACGGTCGAACACTGAAGCTTTCTTT.

This clonotype was seen only a few times. The rearrangement joins TRBV3-1 to TRBJ2-7, with TRBD2 matching 8 bases. CDR3 length equals 12 residues. Germline V lookup: CDR1 LGHDT, CDR2 YNNKEL (reference sequence). V gave up 4 bases and J gave up 7 bases; unmatched junction bases: 3. The chain's CDR3 is CASSLLAGEQYF. CDR3 coding DNA: TGTGCCAGCAGCCTTCTAGCGGGTGAGCAGTACTTC.

This sequence joins TRBV5-5 and TRBJ2-7; 8 nucleotides line up with TRBD1. The CDR3 spans 15 residues. The V and J ends lost 6 bases and 3 bases, in that order; junction bases with no gene match: 11. CDR1 is SGHKS, CDR2 YYEKEE, per germline (reference sequence). In DNA, the CDR3 is TGTGCCAGCACCAGGGGGCTTTCAGGCGGCTACGAGCAGTACTTC. This encodes CASTRGLSGGYEQYF.

The rearrangement joins TRBV29-1 to TRBJ2-7; tentatively, D is TRBD1 or TRBD2 (6 bases each). This CDR3 comprises 13 residues. From germline, CDR1 is SQVTM and CDR2 ANQGSEA. With 7 bases removed from V and 6 bases from J, the gap between germline ends came to 19 bases. The CDR3 region is CSGRGKKEIEQYF. Here the CDR3 DNA reads TGCAGCGGGAGGGGGAAGAAGGAAATCGAGCAGTACTTC.

The chain joins TRBV27 to TRBJ2-2, with D possibly matching TRBD1 (5 bases). The germline CDR1 and CDR2 sequences are MNHEY and SMNVEV (reference sequence). The length of the CDR3 is 15 residues. The V and J ends lost 4 bases and 1 base respectively, with 10 bases between them. The CDR3 DNA is TGTGCCAGCAGTTCCAACAGGTTGAACACCGGGGAGCTGTTTTTT. Its protein is CASSSNRLNTGELFF.

A few counts support this clonotype. J is TRBJ2-1 and V is TRBV5-1; 8 positions match TRBD1. Germline trimming cut 0 bases from V and 7 bases from J; bases unmatched to any gene: 3. This CDR3 contains 14 residues. Germline CDR1 is SGHRS and CDR2 is YFSETQ. In DNA form, the CDR3 reads TGCGCCAGCAGCTTGGGACAGGGGTGGAATGAGCAGTTCTTC. Amino acids: CASSLGQGWNEQFF.

The chain carries TRBV29-1 and TRBJ2-5; possible D gene TRBD2, 6 bases. V was shortened by 3 bases and J by 4 bases, with 15 bases between the two germline ends. The CDR3 has 14 amino acids. CDR1 is SQVTM and CDR2 is ANQGSEA in the germline V gene. The CDR3: CSVDLGGGRETQYF. The DNA for the CDR3 is TGCAGCGTTGATTTGGGGGGTGGGCGAGAGACCCAGTACTTC. Looking up the rest from reference TRBV29-1 and TRBJ2-5 gives the full variable domain: SAVISQKPSRDICQRGTSLTIQCQVDSQVTMMFWYRQQPGQSLTLIATANQGSEATYESGFVIDKFPISRPNLTFSTLTVSNMSPEDSSIYLCSVDLGGGRETQYFGPGTRLLVL.

In the case of this clonotype: A read error may produce the germline difference seen at one junction end. The chain employs TRBV27 and TRBJ1-2; TRBD1 is a possible D gene (6 bases). Germline V lookup: CDR1 MNHEY, CDR2 SMNVEV (reference sequence). There are 15 residues in the CDR3. The CDR3 bases are TGTGCCAGCAGTTTGAACCGGGACACCTACTATAGCTACACCTTC. Protein product: CASSLNRDTYYSYTF.

Comments on this clonotype: Mismatch with germline at one junction end may stem from a read error. The chain carries TRBV7-7 and TRBJ2-1, with 10 nucleotides matching TRBD2. CDR1 and CDR2 (germline): SSHAT, FNYEAQ (reference sequence). The CDR3 spans 17 residues. CDR3 protein: CASSPLPGASGSGEQFF. The CDR3 DNA is TGTGCTAGCAGCCCCCTCCCTGGGGCTAGCGGGAGTGGTGAGCAGTTCTTC.

V usage is TRBV7-2 and J usage is TRBJ1-6; D remains ambiguous. Trimming removed 1 base at V and 9 bases at J, with 13 bases between. The CDR3 has 15 residues. Germline V lookup: CDR1 SGHTA, CDR2 FQGNSA. CDR3 sequence (DNA): TGTGCCAGCAGCTTAGTTTCGGAGCGGGGTTCACCCCTCCACTTT. It encodes CASSLVSERGSPLHF.